This TCR beta chain appears in the sequencing data of a study of cytomegalovirus exposure and HLA in healthy donors. Study-wide results and caveats: Most TCR sequences showed up rarely, but some public TCRs showed up in many donors. Exclusion as indistinguishable affected some V segments, including TRBV6-2 and TRBV6-3.

Both 60 Vbeta primers and 13 Jbeta primers went into the PCR. Sequencing used immunoSEQ multiplex PCR; TCRdb keeps in-frame clones, though not all of them. The sample lists roughly 160,000 clones; approximately 77% were seen once. Turning to this clone: Its antigen is as yet unknown.

V trimming: 7 bases; J trimming: 0 bases; junction bases outside the gene matches: 5. CDR1 and CDR2 from the germline V gene are MDHEN and SYDVKM. This CDR3 comprises 15 residues. This sequence was found in a man aged 30 to 45 in good health and CMV-seropositive. Material for sequencing was PBMCs. This chain joins TRBV28 and TRBJ1-4; 7 bases align to TRBD1. The CDR3 is CASIPGTATNEKLFF. The DNA for the CDR3 is TGTGCCAGCATCCCAGGGACAGCAACTAATGAAAAACTGTTTTTT.